These T cell receptor beta chains were read from a single sample in a study of blood T cell repertoires in COVID-19. Profiled with immunoSEQ multiplex PCR; TCRdb holds only in-frame clones, not every one. The sample shows roughly 200,000 clones, 70% to 90% of them seen only once. Sequencing was done on a sample of peripheral blood. These receptors came from a man in his forties or fifties with active or convalescent COVID-19. Each CDR3 is given with its conserved first and last residue. Each record gives: CDR3 protein, CDR3 DNA, D gene, clone size, V gene, J gene. The D gene is left open where the match is weak. Expanded clones get a size class; other rows say once, few or many, or leave the size out.

CASSPNSGNTIYF,TGTGCCAGCAGCCCCAACTCTGGAAACACCATATATTTT,NA,NA,TRBV13,TRBJ1-3
CASSLVRDWTGELFF,TGTGCCAGCAGCTTAGTGAGGGATTGGACCGGGGAGCTGTTTTTT,NA,NA,TRBV7-9,TRBJ2-2
CASSLLVGGYEQYF,TGCGCCAGCAGCTTGTTAGTGGGAGGTTACGAGCAGTACTTC,NA,NA,TRBV5-1,TRBJ2-7
CASSLGVNTGELFF,TGTGCCAGCAGCTTGGGCGTGAACACCGGGGAGCTGTTTTTT,NA,few,TRBV5-5,TRBJ2-2
CASSLGLNTEAFF,TGTGCCAGCAGTTTGGGCCTAAACACTGAAGCTTTCTTT,NA,NA,TRBV28,TRBJ1-1
CASYPSGSSYNEQFF,TGTGCCAGCTACCCCAGCGGTAGCTCCTACAATGAGCAGTTCTTC,NA,NA,TRBV28,TRBJ2-1
CASSEGRLTREQYF,TGTGCCAGCAGTGAAGGCAGGCTAACGCGCGAGCAGTACTTC,NA,NA,TRBV2,TRBJ2-7
CASSEKRRVTEAFF,TGTGCCAGCAGTGAAAAGAGGCGGGTTACTGAAGCTTTCTTT,NA,NA,TRBV6-1,TRBJ1-1
CSASGQGGKTGELFF,TGCAGTGCTAGTGGTCAGGGGGGCAAGACCGGGGAGCTGTTTTTT,NA,NA,TRBV20-1,TRBJ2-2
CASSQDQRGHYEQYF,TGTGCCAGCAGCCAAGATCAGAGGGGGCACTACGAGCAGTACTTC,TRBD1,NA,TRBV4-2,TRBJ2-7
CASSSGTVTITEAFF,TGTGCCAGTAGTTCTGGGACAGTTACAATCACTGAAGCTTTCTTT,TRBD1,NA,TRBV19,TRBJ1-1
CASRSQGFYEQYF,TGTGCCAGCAGGTCACAGGGATTCTACGAGCAGTACTTC,NA,NA,TRBV28,TRBJ2-7
CASRVGRSQETQYF,TGTGCCAGCAGGGTCGGGAGGTCCCAAGAGACCCAGTACTTC,TRBD2,NA,TRBV6-6,TRBJ2-5
CASSTYNRDSTYNEQFF,TGTGCCAGCAGCACCTACAACCGGGACAGCACCTACAATGAGCAGTTCTTC,TRBD1,few,TRBV5-4,TRBJ2-1
CASSEAAGLTDF,TGTGCCAGCAGTGAAGCGGCGGGACTCACTGACTTC,NA,NA,TRBV2,TRBJ2-4
CASGAELEKLFF,TGTGCCAGTGGGGCGGAACTTGAAAAACTGTTTTTT,NA,NA,TRBV27,TRBJ1-4
CASSLSGQGAYNEQFF,TGCGCCAGCAGCCTCTCGGGACAGGGGGCCTACAATGAGCAGTTCTTC,TRBD1,NA,TRBV4-1,TRBJ2-1
CASSLLSNSPLHF,TGTGCCAGCAGCCTACTTTCGAATTCACCCCTCCACTTT,NA,NA,TRBV7-9,TRBJ1-6
CATSASLNTEAFF,TGTGCCACCAGTGCCAGTTTGAACACTGAAGCTTTCTTT,NA,NA,TRBV24-1,TRBJ1-1
CASIRDSTLSYNSPLHF,TGTGCCAGCATTCGGGACAGCACACTCTCCTATAATTCACCCCTCCACTTT,TRBD1,NA,TRBV6-6,TRBJ1-6
CASSKGVRGSYNEQFF,TGTGCCAGCAGCAAAGGTGTGCGGGGGTCCTACAATGAGCAGTTCTTC,NA,NA,TRBV21-1,TRBJ2-1
CSGGQVYTEAFF,TGCAGCGGGGGACAGGTCTACACTGAAGCTTTCTTT,TRBD1,NA,TRBV29-1,TRBJ1-1
CAWSPGTGGEAFF,TGTGCCTGGAGTCCCGGGACTGGAGGTGAAGCTTTCTTT,NA,NA,TRBV30,TRBJ1-1
CAWEGAGETQYF,TGTGCCTGGGAGGGGGCCGGAGAGACCCAGTACTTC,TRBD1,NA,TRBV30,TRBJ2-5